This passage covers 18 T cell receptor beta chains from one sample sequenced in a study of blood T cell repertoires in COVID-19. The data were produced by immunoSEQ multiplex PCR, yet TCRdb's version contains in-frame clones alone and is incomplete. The sample lists about 220,000 clones, about 84% occurring once. The sequenced sample was peripheral blood. The origin of the receptors is a human donor in a cohort sampled during active COVID-19.

V usage is TRBV27 and J usage is TRBJ2-1; 13 nucleotides match TRBD2. The CDR3 sequence is 14 residues long. Germline trimming cut 6 bases from V and 7 bases from J; bases unmatched to any gene: 3. The V gene's germline CDR1 is MNHEY and CDR2 SMNVEV (reference sequence). DNA for the CDR3: TGTGCCAGCAGGCGACTAGCGGGGGGTAATGAGCAGTTCTTC. This encodes CASRRLAGGNEQFF.

V usage is TRBV2 and J usage is TRBJ1-1; D ambiguous. The germline gives CDR1 SNHLY, CDR2 FYNNEI. V gave up 7 bases and J gave up 1 base, with 7 bases separating them. The CDR3 covers 12 residues. The CDR3 DNA reads TGTGCCAGCACCGTCAGGAACACTGAAGCTTTCTTT. Its protein is CASTVRNTEAFF.

The rearrangement links TRBV28 to TRBJ1-1, with D maybe TRBD1 (5 bases). V lost 3 bases and J lost 5, with 16 bases in between. This CDR3 comprises 15 residues. CDR1 is MDHEN, CDR2 SYDVKM, per germline. The CDR3 loop is CASSFLGPVGTEAFF. CDR3 bases: TGTGCCAGCAGTTTCTTGGGGCCGGTTGGGACTGAAGCTTTCTTT.

In DNA form, the CDR3 reads TGTGCCAGCACCCCGGGAGGGGCAACTAATGAAAAACTGTTTTTT. It encodes CASTPGGATNEKLFF. This sequence joins TRBV6-2 or TRBV6-3 and TRBJ1-4, with D possibly being TRBD1 (5 bases). The V gene's germline CDR1 is MNHEY and CDR2 SVGEGT. Deletions cut 7 bases from V and 0 bases from J, with 12 bases between. This CDR3 has 15 amino acids.

The J gene is TRBJ1-5, the V gene TRBV6-6; D is possibly TRBD1 (6 bases). Germline CDR1 MNHNY, CDR2 SVGAGI (reference sequence). This CDR3 is 14 amino acids long. V was cut by 6 bases and J by 0 bases, with 9 bases left in between. CDR3 coding DNA: TGTGCCAGCAGACAGGGTTATAGCAATCAGCCCCAGCATTTT. Residues: CASRQGYSNQPQHF.

The chain combines TRBV6-5 with TRBJ2-7; perhaps TRBD2 as D (5 bases). Trimming took off 0 bases at V and 0 bases at J, with 9 bases between the two ends. This CDR3 is 15 amino acids long. Per the germline V gene, CDR1 is MNHEY and CDR2 is SVGAGI. The CDR3 nucleotides read TGTGCCAGCAGTTACTCGAGCGGATTCTCCTACGAGCAGTACTTC. It translates to CASSYSSGFSYEQYF.

This chain links TRBV27 with TRBJ2-6; weak D call: TRBD1 (5 bases). Germline loops: CDR1 MNHEY, CDR2 SMNVEV (reference sequence). V was clipped by 2 bases and J by 0 bases, with 11 bases between them. The CDR3 spans 17 residues. CDR3 coding DNA: TGTGCCAGCAGTTTAACAGGCGCAATCTCTGGGGCCAACGTCCTGACTTTC. It specifies CASSLTGAISGANVLTF.

The chain carries TRBV19 and TRBJ1-6; a weak D match, TRBD1 (6 bases). Germline CDR1 reads LNHDA; CDR2 reads SQIVND (reference sequence). V was pared by 7 bases and J by 7 bases, with 14 bases between. The CDR3 has 14 residues. For the CDR3, the DNA is TGTGCCAGTAAGGGACAAGGGAGCAATTCACCCCTCCACTTT. Amino acids: CASKGQGSNSPLHF.

V gene TRBV7-9 combines with J gene TRBJ2-2; 8 nucleotides line up with TRBD1. With 5 bases clipped from V and 1 base from J, the junction kept 9 bases outside the gene matches. The germline CDR1 and CDR2 sequences are SEHNR and FQNEAQ (reference sequence). The CDR3 covers 17 residues. The chain's CDR3 is CASSPQAGTGNTGELFF. The CDR3, as DNA: TGTGCCAGCAGCCCACAGGCTGGGACAGGGAACACCGGGGAGCTGTTTTTT. Full variable domain (outside the CDR3, taken from reference TRBV7-9 and TRBJ2-2): DTGVSQNPRHKITKRGQNVTFRCDPISEHNRLYWYRQTLGQGPEFLTYFQNEAQLEKSRLLSDRFSAERPKGSFSTLEIQRTEQGDSAMYLCASSPQAGTGNTGELFFGEGSRLTVL.

The gene calls are TRBV15 and TRBJ1-4, with TRBD1 matching 9 bases. CDR3 length equals 16 residues. Germline V CDR1 and CDR2: LNHNV, YYDKDF (reference sequence). Germline trimming cut 1 base from V and 8 bases from J; bases unmatched to any gene: 8. The chain's CDR3 is CATSRARDRDEEKLFF. The CDR3 nucleotides read TGTGCCACCAGCAGAGCTAGGGACAGGGACGAGGAAAAACTGTTTTTT.

The chain joins TRBV9 to TRBJ2-1; D is possibly TRBD1 (6 bases). From germline, CDR1 is SGDLS and CDR2 YYNGEE. CDR3 length: 15 amino acids. V dropped 3 bases and J dropped 2 bases, with 12 bases sitting between them. The CDR3 protein is CASSAVGGTYNEQFF. CDR3 nucleotides: TGTGCCAGCAGCGCCGTAGGGGGAACCTACAATGAGCAGTTCTTC.

V and J are TRBV7-9 and TRBJ2-7; no clear D gene. This CDR3 comprises 11 residues. The ends were cut back, 5 bases at V and 8 bases at J, with 10 bases in the middle. CDR1 is SEHNR and CDR2 is FQNEAQ in the germline V gene (reference sequence). CDR3 in amino acids: CASSLQYKQYF. CDR3 DNA sequence: TGTGCCAGCAGCCTCCAGTATAAGCAGTACTTC.

The gene calls are TRBV11-2 and TRBJ2-1, with 11 nucleotides matching TRBD2. J gave up 4 bases and V 1 base, and 0 bases lay outside the gene matches. CDR3 length: 15 amino acids. Germline V gene sequence: CDR1 SGHAT, CDR2 FQNNGV. CDR3 sequence reads: CASSLVAGGYNEQFF. For the CDR3, the DNA is TGTGCCAGCAGCTTAGTAGCGGGGGGGTACAATGAGCAGTTCTTC. The full variable domain, its missing parts supplied by reference TRBV11-2 and TRBJ2-1, is EAGVAQSPRYKIIEKRQSVAFWCNPISGHATLYWYQQILGQGPKLLIQFQNNGVVDDSQLPKDRFSAERLKGVDSTLKIQPAKLEDSAVYLCASSLVAGGYNEQFFGPGTRLTVL.

The chain joins TRBV4-1 to TRBJ2-1, with TRBD2 as a possible D gene (6 bases). The germline V gene has CDR1 MGHRA and CDR2 YSYEKL. The length of the CDR3 is 16 residues. Trimming cost V 1 base and J 4 bases, with 14 bases left between them. The CDR3 nucleotides read TGCGCCAGCAGCCAAGTAGGGCGGGGCCTATACAATGAGCAGTTCTTC. Encoded protein: CASSQVGRGLYNEQFF.

This clone was observed a single time. The chain employs TRBV7-2 and TRBJ2-7, with TRBD2 as a possible D gene (7 bases). In germline, CDR1 is SGHTA, CDR2 FQGNSA. The CDR3 has 13 residues. V was cut by 5 bases and J by 6 bases, with 14 bases left in between. This chain's CDR3 is CASSPGGAGEQYF. In DNA, the CDR3 is TGTGCCAGCAGCCCTGGGGGGGCGGGCGAGCAGTACTTC.

The genes are TRBV6-6 and TRBJ2-1; TRBD2 agrees at 8 bases. J lost 10 bases, V lost 0 bases, and 11 bases had no gene match. The germline gives CDR1 MNHNY, CDR2 SVGAGI (reference sequence). The CDR3 length is 16 residues. CDR3 DNA: TGTGCCAGCAGTTACTCAATGAGCGGGGGTTGGCGCGAGCAGTTCTTC. This gives the protein CASSYSMSGGWREQFF.

The table lists this clone with many counts. V and J are TRBV7-9 and TRBJ2-7; no clear D gene. The V end lost 5 bases, the J end lost 11 bases, and 13 bases lay between the germline ends. Germline CDR1 and CDR2: SEHNR and FQNEAQ (reference sequence). The CDR3 has 11 residues. This CDR3 reads CASSIQQVEYF. For the CDR3, the DNA is TGTGCCAGCAGCATCCAGCAGGTGGAGTACTTC.

This sequence joins TRBV18 and TRBJ2-7; no clear D gene. Germline CDR1 reads KGHSH; CDR2 reads LQKENI. This CDR3 contains 14 residues. Trimming pared 0 bases from V and 3 bases from J, leaving 9 bases between. The CDR3 here is CASSPPAGFYEQYF. The CDR3 DNA follows: TGTGCCAGCTCACCACCGGCAGGCTTCTACGAGCAGTACTTC.